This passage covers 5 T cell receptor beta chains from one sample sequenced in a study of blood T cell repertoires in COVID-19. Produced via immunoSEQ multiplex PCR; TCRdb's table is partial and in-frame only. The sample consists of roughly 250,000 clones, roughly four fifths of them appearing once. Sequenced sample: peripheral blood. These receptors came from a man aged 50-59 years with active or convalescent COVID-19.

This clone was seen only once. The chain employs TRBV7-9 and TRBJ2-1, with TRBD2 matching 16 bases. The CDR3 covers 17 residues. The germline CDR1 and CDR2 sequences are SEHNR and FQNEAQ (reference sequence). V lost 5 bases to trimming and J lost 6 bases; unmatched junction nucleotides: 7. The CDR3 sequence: CASSTMGTSGGANEQFF. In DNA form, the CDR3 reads TGTGCCAGCAGCACCATGGGGACTAGCGGGGGGGCCAATGAGCAGTTCTTC.

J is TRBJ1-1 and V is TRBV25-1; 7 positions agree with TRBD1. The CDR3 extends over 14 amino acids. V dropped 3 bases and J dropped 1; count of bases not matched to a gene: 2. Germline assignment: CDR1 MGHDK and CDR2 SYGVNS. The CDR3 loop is CASSDRDRNTEAFF. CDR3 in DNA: TGTGCCAGCAGTGATCGGGACAGGAACACTGAAGCTTTCTTT.

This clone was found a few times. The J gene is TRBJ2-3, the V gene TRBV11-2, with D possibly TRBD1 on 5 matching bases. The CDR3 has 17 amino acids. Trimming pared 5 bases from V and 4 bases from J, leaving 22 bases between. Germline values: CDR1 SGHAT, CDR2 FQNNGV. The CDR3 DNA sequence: TGTGCCAGCAGCCGACAGATACGCCCCACAGTCGCAGATACGCAGTATTTT. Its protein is CASSRQIRPTVADTQYF.

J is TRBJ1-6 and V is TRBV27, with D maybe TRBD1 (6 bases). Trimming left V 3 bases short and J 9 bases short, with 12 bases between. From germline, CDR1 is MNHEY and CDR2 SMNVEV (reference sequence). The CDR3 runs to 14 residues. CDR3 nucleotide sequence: TGTGCCAGCAGTTTTAACAGGGCGGGTTCACCCCTCCACTTT. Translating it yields CASSFNRAGSPLHF.

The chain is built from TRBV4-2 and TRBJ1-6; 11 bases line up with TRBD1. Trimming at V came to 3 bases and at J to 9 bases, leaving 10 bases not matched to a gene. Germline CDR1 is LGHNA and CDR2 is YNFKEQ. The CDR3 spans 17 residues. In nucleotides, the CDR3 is TGTGCCAGCAGCCAGGGACAGGGGGATTATATGAGTTCACCCCTCCACTTT. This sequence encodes CASSQGQGDYMSSPLHF.